These 8 T cell receptor beta chains originate from one sample sequenced in a study of Ad26.COV2.S vaccination and SARS-CoV-2 variants. Documented treatment: about 20 received Ad26.COV2.S at low or high dose, single or two shots; about 5 received placebo; per-sample allocation not given. Sample collection was performed on day 63 after the first vaccine or placebo injection. Libraries were prepared by immunoSEQ multiplex PCR; TCRdb keeps only in-frame clonotypes and omits some of them. The sample includes roughly 250,000 clones, about 83% seen only once; the top ten take approximately 3%. Sequencing was performed on peripheral blood, taken in a trial of Ad26.COV2.S vaccine versus placebo. The source is a person aged 18-65 years who received the Ad26.COV2.S COVID-19 vaccine or a placebo.

This clone was seen more than once but under ten times. The chain carries TRBV5-1 and TRBJ1-6; D gene uncertain. The CDR3 is made up of 13 amino acids. Between the trimmed V and J ends, which lost 0 bases and 9 bases, there was a span of 7 bases. Germline values: CDR1 SGHRS, CDR2 YFSETQ. In DNA form, the CDR3 reads TGCGCCAGCAGCTTGGCCGCGTTTTCACCCCTCCACTTT. Translation gives CASSLAAFSPLHF.

This clone came up once. The chain uses TRBV7-3 and TRBJ2-1; 7 bases agree with TRBD2. V was clipped by 1 base and J by 6 bases; unmatched bases: 9. This CDR3 spans 16 amino acids. Germline lookup yields CDR1 SGHTA and CDR2 FQGTGA. The chain's CDR3 is CASSLRAGRSTNEQFF. CDR3 in DNA: TGTGCCAGCAGCTTAAGGGCCGGGAGGTCAACCAATGAGCAGTTCTTC.

The V call is TRBV7-9, the J call TRBJ2-5, with TRBD1 matching 12 bases. Germline V gives CDR1 SEHNR, CDR2 FQNEAQ (reference sequence). This CDR3 contains 16 residues. V gave up 0 bases and J gave up 5 bases; unmatched junction bases: 4. CDR3 nucleotides: TGTGCCAGCAGCTTAGCCGGGACAGGGGGCGGCGAGACCCAGTACTTC. Amino acids: CASSLAGTGGGETQYF.

This clone was seen only a few times. This chain joins TRBV2 and TRBJ2-7; weak D call: TRBD1 (6 bases). Germline CDR1 and CDR2: SNHLY and FYNNEI. The CDR3 covers 14 residues. Between the trimmed V and J ends, which lost 6 bases and 4 bases, there was a span of 16 bases. CDR3 coding DNA: TGTGCCAGCAGCCTTGAGGCACAGGGATACGAGCAGTACTTC. The encoded protein is CASSLEAQGYEQYF.

This clone has only one observation. The chain is built from TRBV6-2 or TRBV6-3 and TRBJ2-1, with D tentatively TRBD2 (5 bases). V was shortened by 5 bases and J by 3 bases, with 14 bases between the two germline ends. This CDR3 has 15 residues. Germline V gives CDR1 MNHEY, CDR2 SVGEGT. This chain's CDR3 is CASSTFKAGYNEQFF. The DNA of the CDR3 is TGTGCCAGCAGTACCTTTAAGGCGGGCTACAATGAGCAGTTCTTC.

This clone came up many times. V and J are TRBV20-1 and TRBJ2-1; a possible D gene is TRBD2 (5 bases). V lost 3 bases and J lost 1, with 10 bases in between. There are 14 residues in the CDR3. In germline, CDR1 is DFQATT, CDR2 SNEGSKA (reference sequence). The CDR3 loop reads CSASWWRSYNEQFF. CDR3 DNA sequence: TGCAGTGCTAGTTGGTGGAGGTCCTACAATGAGCAGTTCTTC.

CDR3 DNA: TGTGCCAGTAGCCCACCCGGGGGGGTCGGAAGCAATCAGCCCCAGCATTTT. This codes for CASSPPGGVGSNQPQHF. V and J are TRBV19 and TRBJ1-5, with TRBD1 as a possible D gene (5 bases). The germline gives CDR1 LNHDA, CDR2 SQIVND (reference sequence). The CDR3 contains 17 residues. The ends were cut back, 6 bases at V and 1 base at J, with 19 bases in the middle.

As concerns this clone: The identical CDR3 is also encoded by other nucleotide sequences in the sample. The genes are TRBV19 and TRBJ2-2; possibly TRBD2 for D (6 bases). This CDR3 spans 12 amino acids. Trimming took off 6 bases at V and 5 bases at J, with 7 bases between the two ends. CDR1 LNHDA and CDR2 SQIVND come from the germline V gene (reference sequence). CDR3 bases: TGTGCCAGTAGCCGGGGGACCGGGGAGCTGTTTTTT. This translates into CASSRGTGELFF. Looking up the rest from reference TRBV19 and TRBJ2-2 gives the full variable domain: DGGITQSPKYLFRKEGQNVTLSCEQNLNHDAMYWYRQDPGQGLRLIYYSQIVNDFQKGDIAEGYSVSREKKESFPLTVTSAQKNPTAFYLCASSRGTGELFFGEGSRLTVL.